The sequence of this TCR beta chain was determined in a study of identical twins (dated by TCRdb to 2016 to 2017). Some background on the complete study: To test whether fetal clonotypes persist, this study deep-sequenced TCR alpha and beta repertoires from monozygotic twins, from unrelated adults of various ages, and from cord blood. To rule out contamination, the twin experiments were replicated at different times with different library preparation protocols.

Compared with germline, V lacks 6 bases and J lacks 3 bases; bases without a gene match: 8. Sequences MNHEY (CDR1) and SVGEGT (CDR2) are obtained from the germline V gene. The CDR3 spans 14 residues, from the cysteine through the phenylalanine. The entry retains the CDR3 DNA only, 42 bases that are in frame from base 1. Libraries were constructed by 5' RACE. Sequenced using an Illumina HiSeq 2000. A universal primer binding site was introduced by template switching, and a unique molecular identifier was present in the final cDNA, enabling accurate counting of TCR cDNA molecules. Specific primers in the conserved constant-segment region were used to synthesize first-strand cDNA for TCR alpha and beta chains. To control for contamination, every cDNA library was double barcoded, receiving both a SMART-Mk sample barcode and Illumina barcodes. Two successive PCR steps introduced TruSeq adapter sequences along with Illumina sample barcodes. Sequencing of the TCR alpha and beta cDNA libraries was done on the Illumina HiSeq platform using custom primers. The study's processing was this. Raw reads were processed with MiGEC to extract unique molecular identifiers, and MiXCR was used to determine CDR3 positions. For each individual, recombination models were inferred using an EM algorithm with the repgenHMM and IGoR tools. The analysis of shared clonotypes was done with the tcR package in R, with sharing normalized by the product of cloneset sizes. To study raw recombination without the effects of thymic and clonal selection, out-of-frame nonproductive sequences were analyzed. TCRdb passed the public sequencing reads through fastp at Q25 and MiXCR, retaining productive beta sequences. Rows with a matching CDR3 protein are joined into one entry that keeps the most common DNA and genes. The V and J calls shown here were made by TCRdb, not taken from the authors' results. The sample table contains hundreds of thousands of distinct CDR3 sequences; only one count was recorded for about 20% of them. The top ten hold 4.3% of the sample.

Only healthy Caucasian donors were included. The twin cohort consisted of three pairs of female monozygotic twins, all aged about 18 to 29 years. RNA for TCR libraries was isolated from peripheral blood mononuclear cells. There are many counts of this clonotype. It has no known antigen specificity. Base quality data are lacking; no much larger clone is found one base away. Broad study findings and their caveats: Conclusions relied on cross-sectional statistical analysis, since the same donors could not be followed over many years. Fewer insertions were carried by abundant cord blood beta clonotypes; a weaker similar trend was observed in young adult naive repertoires, while no such trend was observed in memory repertoires. Zero-insertion analyses could be partly confounded by invariant T cells such as MAIT and iNKT, though diverse VJ usage argued against such confounding for most clonotypes. In monozygotic twins, out-of-frame TCR alpha sharing was systematically underestimated by recombination models, although the models agreed with sharing between unrelated individuals. Compared with coincidental sharing between unrelated individuals, out-of-frame TCR alpha sequences shared between twins had an excess of sequences with low generation probability. Excess twin sharing in beta out-of-frame sequences was weaker because fewer shared sequences lowered the signal-to-noise ratio.

This sample was also put to use in a study of T cells expressing NK-cell markers. According to the second study: TCR beta-chain repertoires were profiled in sorted CD3+CD56+NKG2C+, CD3+CD56+NKG2C- and CD3+CD56-NKG2C+ T-cell subsets from eight donors. Among the eight sequenced donors, only one was HCMV-seronegative, while the other seven were HCMV-seropositive. To restrict sorting to alphabetaTCR-expressing T cells, an anti-gammadeltaTCR antibody was added in several experiments. In over five donors, the dominant CD3+CD56+NKG2C+ clonotypes were among the top 10 CD8+ clonotypes and accounted for about 1.0-8% of CD8+ T cells. Those dominant clonotypes were again the most abundant among CD3+CD56-NKG2C+ cells in a handful of donors, at 28.3-60.1%. Whether the expanded NKG2C-expressing T cell clones were specific for HCMV antigens remained unclear. The study sequenced eight donors, all healthy volunteers chosen at random: three men and five women. HCMV-specific IgG was detected in serum with a commercial ELISA kit to determine HCMV serostatus. Bulk peripheral blood T-cell repertoires were additionally sequenced from unsorted PBMC for over five donors. Reads were demultiplexed and grouped by UMI with MIGEC, and clonotypes were assembled and quantified with MiTCR. To exclude erroneous sequences, only TCR cDNA sequences supported by at least two reads were retained. The tcR package was used for downstream repertoire analysis, and clonotypes were matched between fractions using CDR3 nucleotide sequence together with V segment. VDJmatch was used to annotate antigen specificity against VDJdb, with one amino acid substitution allowed in CDR3.

Source material: PBMCs. This sequence originates from a woman between 18 and 30 years old in good health. Recombination linked TRBV6-2 or TRBV6-3 to TRBJ2-7; the central 7 bases match TRBD1. Here the CDR3 is given as CASSYLRQGYEQYF. The DNA reads TGTGCCAGCAGCTACCTTCGACAGGGCTACGAGCAGTACTTC.